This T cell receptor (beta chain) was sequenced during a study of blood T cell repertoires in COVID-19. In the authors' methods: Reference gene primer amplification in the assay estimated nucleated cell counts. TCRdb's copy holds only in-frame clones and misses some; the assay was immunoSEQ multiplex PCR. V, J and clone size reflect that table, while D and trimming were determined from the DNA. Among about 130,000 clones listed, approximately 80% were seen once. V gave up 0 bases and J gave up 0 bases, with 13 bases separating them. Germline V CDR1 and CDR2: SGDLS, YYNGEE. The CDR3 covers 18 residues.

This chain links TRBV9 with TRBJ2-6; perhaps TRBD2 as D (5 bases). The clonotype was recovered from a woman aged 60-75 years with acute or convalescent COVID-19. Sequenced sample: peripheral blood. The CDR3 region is CASSVGFPGSSGANVLTF. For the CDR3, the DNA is TGTGCCAGCAGCGTAGGATTTCCGGGGAGCTCTGGGGCCAACGTCCTGACTTTC. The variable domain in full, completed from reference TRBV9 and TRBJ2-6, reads DSGVTQTPKHLITATGQRVTLRCSPRSGDLSVYWYQQSLDQGLQFLIQYYNGEERAKGNILERFSAQQFPDLHSELNLSSLELGDSALYFCASSVGFPGSSGANVLTFGAGSRLTVL.